These 20 T cell receptor beta chains originate from one sample sequenced in a study of T cell changes during pregnancy in multiple sclerosis. The table came from immunoSEQ multiplex PCR; TCRdb's copy has only in-frame clones and leaves some out. The sample contains under 110,000 clones, about 91% of which appear only once. This specimen was peripheral blood, taken in the second trimester of pregnancy. Receptors originate from a female donor with multiple sclerosis, enrolled in a pregnancy study.

The V and J genes are TRBV28 and TRBJ1-1; 8 nucleotides line up with TRBD1. V trimming: 7 bases; J trimming: 8 bases; junction bases outside the gene matches: 12. CDR1 and CDR2 from the germline V gene are MDHEN and SYDVKM. The CDR3 consists of 14 residues. The chain's CDR3 is CASTLTGGSLEAFF. DNA of the CDR3: TGTGCCAGCACTCTAACAGGGGGGAGTTTGGAAGCTTTCTTT.

The V and J genes are TRBV30 and TRBJ1-2, with 8 bases matching TRBD1. CDR1 is GTSNPN and CDR2 is SVGIG in the germline V gene (reference sequence). The CDR3 sequence is 13 residues long. J was trimmed by 8 bases and V by 3 bases; bases with no gene match: 8. CDR3 region: CAWSPDRAKGYTF. DNA for the CDR3: TGTGCCTGGAGCCCGGACAGGGCAAAGGGCTACACCTTC.

The chain combines TRBV5-6 with TRBJ2-7; 9 bases are shared with TRBD2. CDR1 is SGHDT and CDR2 is YYEEEE in the germline V gene. The CDR3 is 19 amino acids. V dropped 2 bases and J dropped 2; count of bases not matched to a gene: 17. The CDR3 nucleotides are TGTGCCAGCAGCTTATTCCCTTCGTTAGCGGGAGAAAGGACCTACGAGCAGTACTTC. This gives the protein CASSLFPSLAGERTYEQYF.

The chain links TRBV4-1 to TRBJ2-3; 8 bases fit TRBD1. CDR3 length: 13 amino acids. Per the germline V gene, CDR1 is MGHRA and CDR2 is YSYEKL. Losses at the gene ends were 7 bases for V and 4 bases for J; bases not matched to a gene: 4. CDR3 amino acids: CASKLQGADTQYF. The CDR3 DNA is TGCGCCAGCAAGCTACAGGGGGCAGATACGCAGTATTTT.

The rearrangement links TRBV6-5 to TRBJ1-6; D not certain. V was shortened by 2 bases and J by 12 bases, with 11 bases between the two germline ends. CDR1 is MNHEY and CDR2 is SVGAGI in the germline V gene. This CDR3 comprises 13 residues. CDR3 protein: CASSYGQLRPLHF. CDR3 coding DNA: TGTGCCAGCAGTTACGGTCAACTGCGACCCCTCCACTTT.

The rearrangement uses TRBV9 and TRBJ2-2; 7 bases line up with TRBD1. This CDR3 is 15 amino acids long. With V trimmed by 2 bases and J by 5 bases, 6 bases remained unmatched. The germline V gene has CDR1 SGDLS and CDR2 YYNGEE. The CDR3 protein is CASSVRQGSTGELFF. DNA for the CDR3: TGTGCCAGCAGCGTGAGACAGGGCTCGACCGGGGAGCTGTTTTTT.

The rearrangement uses TRBV6-6 and TRBJ1-5; 7 nucleotides match TRBD1. Germline values: CDR1 MNHNY, CDR2 SVGAGI (reference sequence). Unmatched junction bases numbered 8, after V lost 6 bases and J lost 0 bases. There are 16 residues in the CDR3. The CDR3 loop is CASSRGQVNSNQPQHF. The CDR3 coding sequence is TGTGCCAGCAGCCGAGGACAGGTTAATAGCAATCAGCCCCAGCATTTT.

The chain joins TRBV18 to TRBJ1-4; D call uncertain. From germline, CDR1 is KGHSH and CDR2 LQKENI. With 3 bases removed from V and 4 bases from J, the gap between germline ends came to 6 bases. The CDR3 has 13 amino acids. The CDR3 loop is CASSPELNEKLFF. Written as DNA, the CDR3 is TGTGCCAGCTCACCGGAGCTTAATGAAAAACTGTTTTTT.

The V and J genes are TRBV7-2 and TRBJ2-7, with TRBD2 as a possible D gene (5 bases). Looked up from germline, CDR1 is SGHTA and CDR2 is FQGNSA. The CDR3 covers 13 residues. V lost 10 bases and J 4 bases, leaving 17 bases between the germline ends. The CDR3 loop reads CAKDSRHFYEQYF. For the CDR3, the DNA is TGTGCCAAGGACTCTCGGCATTTTTACGAGCAGTACTTC.

Details on this clone: Distinct nucleotide sequences in the sample also encode this CDR3. The chain has TRBV6-4 and TRBJ2-2; D not certain. The CDR3 runs to 13 residues. The germline CDR1 and CDR2 sequences are MRHNA and SNTAGT. V lost 2 bases, J lost 5 bases, and 6 bases lay in between. In DNA form, the CDR3 reads TGTGCCAGCAGTGACAGAGATACCGGGGAGCTGTTTTTT. It specifies CASSDRDTGELFF.

This sequence joins TRBV28 and TRBJ1-5, with no clear D. The CDR3 extends over 13 amino acids. Germline-derived CDR1 and CDR2 are MDHEN and SYDVKM. V lost 1 base to trimming and J lost 4 bases, with 5 bases between them. DNA of the CDR3: TGTGCCAGCAGTTTATTCAGAAATCAGCCCCAGCATTTT. Protein sequence: CASSLFRNQPQHF.

The chain employs TRBV27 and TRBJ2-1; no reliable D call. This CDR3 is 17 amino acids long. Germline V CDR1 and CDR2: MNHEY, SMNVEV (reference sequence). The ends were cut back, 2 bases at V and 0 bases at J, with 14 bases in the middle. DNA for the CDR3: TGTGCCAGCAGTTTAGCGGTTACCGTTCGCTCCTACAATGAGCAGTTCTTC. This codes for CASSLAVTVRSYNEQFF.

The chain links TRBV5-4 to TRBJ2-7, with D tentatively TRBD2 (5 bases). Per the germline V gene, CDR1 is SGHNT and CDR2 is YYREEE (reference sequence). The CDR3 runs to 12 residues. Trimming removed 0 bases from V and 6 bases from J, with 7 bases in between. The CDR3 protein is CASSLGSAEQYF. The CDR3 DNA follows: TGTGCCAGCAGCTTGGGTAGCGCCGAGCAGTACTTC.

This clone has a single count. DNA for the CDR3: TGTGCCAGCAGCTTTGGGGGAGGAGAGACCCAGTACTTC. Translating it yields CASSFGGGETQYF. J is TRBJ2-5 and V is TRBV5-4, with D perhaps matching TRBD2 (6 bases). CDR3 length: 13 residues. Trimming left V 2 bases short and J 4 bases short, with 9 bases between. The germline gives CDR1 SGHNT, CDR2 YYREEE (reference sequence).

The CDR3 region is CASSLRLPPSDTQYF. The CDR3 DNA follows: TGTGCCAGCAGTTTGAGACTACCACCCAGCGATACGCAGTATTTT. V gene TRBV28 combines with J gene TRBJ2-3; the D gene is possibly TRBD2 (5 bases). CDR3 length equals 15 residues. Germline-derived CDR1 and CDR2 are MDHEN and SYDVKM. V was pared by 3 bases and J by 6 bases, with 16 bases between. The full variable domain, its missing parts supplied by reference TRBV28 and TRBJ2-3, is DVKVTQSSRYLVKRTGEKVFLECVQDMDHENMFWYRQDPGLGLRLIYFSYDVKMKEKGDIPEGYSVSREKKERFSLILESASTNQTSMYLCASSLRLPPSDTQYFGPGTRLTVL.

This chain uses TRBV5-6 with TRBJ2-7; tentative D call: TRBD2 (7 bases). The CDR3 runs 15 residues. Per germline, CDR1 SGHDT and CDR2 YYEEEE. V was pared by 2 bases and J by 6 bases, with 18 bases between. CDR3: CASSLGGGGGSEQYF. Here the CDR3 DNA reads TGTGCCAGCAGCTTAGGGGGGGGTGGAGGAAGCGAGCAGTACTTC.

The V and J genes are TRBV29-1 and TRBJ2-7; the match to TRBD2 covers 11 bases. CDR3 length equals 13 residues. J lost 1 base, V lost 4 bases, and 0 bases had no gene match. CDR1 and CDR2 from the germline V gene are SQVTM and ANQGSEA. CDR3 loop: CSVGLAGSYEQYF. For the CDR3, the DNA is TGCAGCGTTGGACTAGCGGGGTCCTACGAGCAGTACTTC.

The chain combines TRBV15 with TRBJ2-7; D remains ambiguous. The CDR3 totals 14 residues. Germline lookup yields CDR1 LNHNV and CDR2 YYDKDF (reference sequence). Trimming stripped 5 bases from V and 3 bases from J, with 14 bases between. CDR3 residues: CATSPDFTDYEQYF. As DNA, the CDR3 is TGTGCCACCAGCCCCGACTTCACCGACTACGAGCAGTACTTC.

The chain carries TRBV2 and TRBJ2-3; D gene unclear. Germline CDR1 reads SNHLY; CDR2 reads FYNNEI. This CDR3 contains 11 residues. The V end was cut by 10 bases, the J end by 0 bases, with 5 bases between. In nucleotides, the CDR3 is TGTGCCACCACTAGCACAGATACGCAGTATTTT. Its protein product is CATTSTDTQYF.

V usage is TRBV14 and J usage is TRBJ2-3; 13 nucleotides line up with TRBD2. The CDR3 runs to 17 residues. The trim removed 4 bases at V and 1 base at J, leaving 5 bases unmatched. Germline loops: CDR1 SGHDN, CDR2 FVKESK. The CDR3 region is CASSRTSGRKGTDTQYF. The DNA for the CDR3 is TGTGCCAGCAGCCGGACTAGCGGGAGAAAGGGCACAGATACGCAGTATTTT.